Listed here are 23 T cell receptor beta chains from one sample, sequenced in a study of molecular identifiers for immune sequencing clone quantification. Each CDR3 protein is one row after TCRdb ran MiXCR on the PCR reads. The data show 300,000 to 400,000 distinct CDR3 sequences, roughly a quarter seen once. What was sequenced was naive CD8+ T cells from blood, with Jurkat cell RNA spiked in. Subset denoted: FACS-sorted CD8+CD4-CCR7+CD45RA+ naive T cells. These receptor sequences come from a human donor in good health. Some libraries in this study had Jurkat cell RNA spiked in.

In this sample, this clonotype turned up many times. This chain uses TRBV12-3 or TRBV12-4 with TRBJ2-6, with D unclear. Between the trimmed V and J ends, which lost 5 bases and 1 base, there was a span of 9 bases. This CDR3 region has 15 residues. The chain's CDR3 is CASSTVYSGANVLTF. The DNA for the CDR3 is TGTGCCAGCAGTACCGTCTATTCTGGGGCCAACGTCCTGACTTTC.

The sample holds a few counts of this clonotype. This chain links TRBV11-2 with TRBJ1-2; no reliable D call. Germline V CDR1 and CDR2: SGHAT, FQNNGV. Between the trimmed V and J ends, which lost 1 base and 4 bases, there was a span of 7 bases. The CDR3 covers 13 residues. The CDR3 reads CASSLGQAYGYTF. The CDR3 DNA follows: TGTGCCAGCAGCTTAGGCCAGGCCTATGGCTACACCTTC.

This clonotype appeared a few times. The V gene is TRBV12-5, the J gene TRBJ1-3; TRBD1 matches 11 bases. CDR1 is LGHNT, CDR2 FRNRAP, per germline. The CDR3 has 16 residues. V lost 5 bases to trimming and J lost 1 base; unmatched junction nucleotides: 4. CDR3 residues: CASGAGQGASGNTIYF. In DNA form, the CDR3 reads TGTGCTAGTGGTGCCGGACAGGGGGCTTCTGGAAACACCATATATTTT.

The V call is TRBV6-1, the J call TRBJ2-4, with D perhaps matching TRBD1 (5 bases). Germline CDR1 and CDR2: MNHNS and SASEGT. Trimming cost V 0 bases and J 15 bases, with 12 bases left between them. This CDR3 has 12 amino acids. The CDR3 sequence: CASSEAQGPRYF. The CDR3 region has the DNA TGTGCCAGCAGTGAAGCGCAGGGCCCCCGGTACTTC.

V is TRBV13 and J is TRBJ2-5, with 9 bases that match TRBD2. V dropped 5 bases and J dropped 7; count of bases not matched to a gene: 14. The CDR3 loop spans 16 amino acids. Per germline, CDR1 PRHDT and CDR2 FYEKMQ (reference sequence). The CDR3 DNA follows: TGTGCCAGCAGCATGGGACTAGCCCGTGGGGATGGGACCCAGTACTTC. Translation gives CASSMGLARGDGTQYF.

The chain combines TRBV2 with TRBJ2-3; D call uncertain. The germline V and J ends were trimmed by 3 bases and 2 bases, with 9 bases remaining between them. The germline V gene has CDR1 SNHLY and CDR2 FYNNEI. This CDR3 has 14 residues. The CDR3 sequence is CASSDGRHTDTQYF. CDR3 sequence (DNA): TGTGCCAGCAGTGATGGCAGACACACAGATACGCAGTATTTT.

This clonotype was seen only a few times. The chain carries TRBV20-1 and TRBJ2-7; 10 nucleotides line up with TRBD2. From germline, CDR1 is DFQATT and CDR2 SNEGSKA (reference sequence). The V gene end was trimmed by 2 bases and the J gene end by 2 bases; junction bases not matched to a gene: 6. This CDR3 contains 15 residues. CDR3 amino acids: CSARLLAGATYEQYF. The DNA for the CDR3 is TGCAGTGCTAGATTGCTAGCGGGAGCTACCTACGAGCAGTACTTC.

This clonotype was picked up a small number of times. V gene TRBV29-1 combines with J gene TRBJ2-2, with D uncertain. This CDR3 spans 13 amino acids. Germline CDR1 SQVTM, CDR2 ANQGSEA. V shed 2 bases and J shed 3 bases, with 7 bases lying between them. The CDR3 coding sequence is TGCAGCGTTGAATCTGGGTACACCGGGGAGCTGTTTTTT. Translation: CSVESGYTGELFF.

There are many counts of this clonotype. This chain joins TRBV30 and TRBJ2-5, with D unclear. CDR3 length: 14 residues. Trimming cost V 3 bases and J 2 bases, with 13 bases left between them. Per germline, CDR1 GTSNPN and CDR2 SVGIG (reference sequence). CDR3 protein: CAWSFDTAQETQYF. CDR3 in DNA: TGTGCCTGGAGCTTTGACACCGCGCAAGAGACCCAGTACTTC.

The sample holds many counts of this clonotype. The CDR3 here is CASSQDEGPMWAFF. The DNA of the CDR3 is TGCGCCAGCAGCCAAGATGAGGGCCCTATGTGGGCTTTCTTT. The gene calls are TRBV4-3 and TRBJ1-1; D gene ambiguous. CDR3 length: 14 amino acids. CDR1 and CDR2 (germline): LGHNA, YSLEER. Trimming stripped 0 bases from V and 11 bases from J, with 16 bases between.

At least ten counts were recorded for this clonotype. This chain uses TRBV20-1 with TRBJ1-1; 10 bases are shared with TRBD1. V lost 4 bases and J lost 4; bases outside the gene matches: 9. Germline loops: CDR1 DFQATT, CDR2 SNEGSKA (reference sequence). CDR3 size: 15 residues. CDR3 nucleotide sequence: TGCAGTGCTAATCGACAGGGGGCGCACAGCACTGAAGCTTTCTTT. Protein product: CSANRQGAHSTEAFF.

Regarding this clonotype: This sequence may be a read error, since a much larger clone differs from it by one base. V gene TRBV28 combines with J gene TRBJ1-5; D not certain. This CDR3 region has 12 residues. V dropped 9 bases and J dropped 11 bases, with 17 bases sitting between them. Germline loops: CDR1 MDHEN, CDR2 SYDVKM. The CDR3 sequence: CASKGPPPAQHF. CDR3 in DNA: TGTGCCAGTAAAGGGCCCCCCCCGGCCCAGCATTTT.

This clonotype has at least ten counts. The V call is TRBV25-1, the J call TRBJ1-6, with D possibly matching TRBD1 (5 bases). With 2 bases removed from V and 10 bases from J, the gap between germline ends came to 12 bases. Germline V gives CDR1 MGHDK, CDR2 SYGVNS. The CDR3 consists of 14 residues. The CDR3 nucleotides are TGTGCCAGCAGTGAACCCTGGGGGTCGTCACCCCTCCACTTT. Amino acid sequence: CASSEPWGSSPLHF.

At least ten counts were recorded for this clonotype. This chain links TRBV4-3 with TRBJ2-1; 11 bases match TRBD2. This CDR3 is 16 amino acids long. The germline V gene has CDR1 LGHNA and CDR2 YSLEER. Germline trimming cut 2 bases from V and 9 bases from J; bases unmatched to any gene: 9. CDR3 loop: CASSQFPSGGQGEQFF. CDR3 bases: TGCGCCAGCAGCCAATTTCCTAGCGGGGGGCAAGGTGAGCAGTTCTTC.

Concerning this clonotype itself: With a much larger clone just one base away, this may be a read error. J is TRBJ1-1 and V is TRBV29-1; D unresolved. The CDR3 length is 14 residues. CDR1 is SQVTM, CDR2 ANQGSEA, per germline. The CDR3 DNA follows: TGCGGCGCCGACGGACTCAGCATGAACACTGAAGCTTTCTTT. It yields the protein CGADGLSMNTEAFF. The whole variable domain, filled in from reference TRBV29-1 and TRBJ1-1, reads SAVISQKPSRDICQRGTSLTIQCQVDSQVTMMFWYRQQPGQSLTLIATANQGSEATYESGFVIDKFPISRPNLTFSTLTVSNMSPEDSSIYLCGADGLSMNTEAFFGQGTRLTVV.

This clonotype was detected only a few times. The chain links TRBV20-1 to TRBJ1-2, with TRBD1 matching over 9 bases. V trimming: 6 bases; J trimming: 6 bases; junction bases outside the gene matches: 8. The CDR3 runs 13 residues. Per the germline V gene, CDR1 is DFQATT and CDR2 is SNEGSKA (reference sequence). The CDR3 DNA is TGCAGTGCCCCGTTGGACAGGGGAGATGGCTACACCTTC. Its protein is CSAPLDRGDGYTF.

The chain joins TRBV4-1 to TRBJ2-6, with D tentatively TRBD2 (5 bases). Germline V gives CDR1 MGHRA, CDR2 YSYEKL. This CDR3 region has 21 residues. V was clipped by 0 bases and J by 2 bases, with 23 bases between them. The DNA for the CDR3 is TGCGCCAGCAGCCAAGATCCCCTTTATGTGGGAGCTGAGCCTGGGGCCAACGTCCTGACTTTC. Amino acids: CASSQDPLYVGAEPGANVLTF.

This clonotype came up a few times. The CDR3 sequence is CSAPRLAPIGYEQYF. The CDR3, as DNA: TGCAGTGCCCCAAGACTAGCCCCGATCGGGTACGAGCAGTACTTC. The rearrangement uses TRBV20-1 and TRBJ2-7, with TRBD2 identical over 7 bases. The germline V gene has CDR1 DFQATT and CDR2 SNEGSKA (reference sequence). The length of the CDR3 is 15 residues. Trimming took 6 bases from V and 4 from J; bases not matched to a gene: 15.

The chain joins TRBV6-1 to TRBJ2-1; no clear D gene. Deletions cut 3 bases from V and 6 bases from J, with 6 bases between. CDR3 length: 12 residues. CDR1 is MNHNS and CDR2 is SASEGT in the germline V gene. The CDR3 region is CASSDPLNEQFF. CDR3 coding DNA: TGTGCCAGCAGTGATCCACTCAATGAGCAGTTCTTC.

This clonotype was seen only once. The chain carries TRBV20-1 and TRBJ2-4; 10 bases align to TRBD2. This CDR3 is 23 amino acids long. The trim removed 2 bases at V and 1 base at J, leaving 26 bases unmatched. Germline V CDR1 and CDR2: DFQATT, SNEGSKA (reference sequence). CDR3 nucleotides: TGCAGTGCTAGATGGGCCGGAGTTGCGAGTCCCGAGCGGGGGGGGAAGGCCAAAAACATTCAGTACTTC. It translates to CSARWAGVASPERGGKAKNIQYF.

The sample holds many counts of this clonotype. The chain uses TRBV6-6 and TRBJ1-1; possible D gene TRBD1, 5 bases. CDR1 is MNHNY, CDR2 SVGAGI, per germline (reference sequence). The CDR3 sequence is 13 residues long. The V end lost 7 bases, the J end lost 2 bases, and 11 bases lay between the germline ends. CDR3 amino acids: CASTEDINTEAFF. For the CDR3, the DNA is TGTGCCAGCACCGAGGACATTAACACTGAAGCTTTCTTT.

This sequence joins TRBV29-1 and TRBJ2-5, with D unclear. V lost 1 base and J 5 bases, leaving 14 bases between the germline ends. Germline V CDR1 and CDR2: SQVTM, ANQGSEA. The CDR3 runs to 14 residues. Here the CDR3 DNA reads TGCAGCGTTGAAGTGCCCCTTGCTTCGGAGACCCAGTACTTC. This sequence encodes CSVEVPLASETQYF.

J is TRBJ2-2 and V is TRBV24-1; 11 nucleotides match TRBD2. Unmatched junction bases numbered 12, after V lost 5 bases and J lost 2 bases. Germline V gives CDR1 KGHDR, CDR2 SFDVKD. The CDR3 runs to 19 residues. In DNA, the CDR3 is TGTGCCACCAGTGGCGCCCCTCCGGGACTAGCGGATAACACCGGGGAGCTGTTTTTT. Its protein product is CATSGAPPGLADNTGELFF.